What follows is one T cell receptor beta chain and its context. The V gene's germline CDR1 is SGHRS and CDR2 YFSETQ. This CDR3 comprises 18 residues. The PCR used 60 Vbeta and 13 Jbeta primers. The protocol was immunoSEQ multiplex PCR, while the TCRdb copy is restricted to in-frame clones and leaves out a portion. The repertoire table contains 150,000 to 200,000 clones. The sample originates from a study of cytomegalovirus exposure and HLA in healthy donors. This TCR was recovered from a man aged 30 to 39 in good health and CMV-seronegative. Specimen: PBMCs. The genes are TRBV5-1 and TRBJ2-5; 12 bases match TRBD2. TRBJ2-7 matches the DNA end more closely, so the J call is doubtful. The CDR3 reads CASSRGEGTSGRSYEQYF. The CDR3 DNA reads as TGCGCCAGCAGCAGGGGGGAGGGGACTAGCGGGCGCTCCTACGAGCAGTACTTC.